This T cell receptor beta chain was captured by sequencing in a study of breast tumors, draining lymph nodes, adjacent tissues. V dropped 7 bases and J dropped 1 base, with 14 bases sitting between them. This CDR3 spans 14 amino acids. Germline assignment: CDR1 SGHTA and CDR2 FQGNSA. General study results and limits: That most tumor T cells come from lymph nodes remained unproven. Tumor repertoires ranked between lymph nodes and nontumor tissue in diversity, with V and J gene preferences. The data were judged consistent with most tumor T cells coming from lymph node and expanding in tumor.

There are a few counts of this clonotype. The antigen remains unidentified. With a much larger clone just one base away, this may be a read error. In this CDR3 the conserved last residue, phenylalanine or tryptophan, is missing, so a read error is likely. Axillary draining lymph nodes of breast cancer patients supplied the node samples. Using its own MiXCR run on the multiplex PCR reads, TCRdb lists one record per CDR3 protein. The table has fewer than 250,000 distinct CDR3 sequences, about 30% seen once; the top ten hold approximately 1.4%. This receptor was obtained from a female donor with breast cancer. Some clones in this sample may be carry-over from other donors' samples. The specimen was axillary lymph node tissue. This chain joins TRBV7-2 and TRBJ2-7; no reliable D call. The DNA for the CDR3 is TGTGCCAGCATCCTAAGTAGTGGTTCCTACGAGCAGTACCTC. Amino acids: CASILSSGSYEQYL.